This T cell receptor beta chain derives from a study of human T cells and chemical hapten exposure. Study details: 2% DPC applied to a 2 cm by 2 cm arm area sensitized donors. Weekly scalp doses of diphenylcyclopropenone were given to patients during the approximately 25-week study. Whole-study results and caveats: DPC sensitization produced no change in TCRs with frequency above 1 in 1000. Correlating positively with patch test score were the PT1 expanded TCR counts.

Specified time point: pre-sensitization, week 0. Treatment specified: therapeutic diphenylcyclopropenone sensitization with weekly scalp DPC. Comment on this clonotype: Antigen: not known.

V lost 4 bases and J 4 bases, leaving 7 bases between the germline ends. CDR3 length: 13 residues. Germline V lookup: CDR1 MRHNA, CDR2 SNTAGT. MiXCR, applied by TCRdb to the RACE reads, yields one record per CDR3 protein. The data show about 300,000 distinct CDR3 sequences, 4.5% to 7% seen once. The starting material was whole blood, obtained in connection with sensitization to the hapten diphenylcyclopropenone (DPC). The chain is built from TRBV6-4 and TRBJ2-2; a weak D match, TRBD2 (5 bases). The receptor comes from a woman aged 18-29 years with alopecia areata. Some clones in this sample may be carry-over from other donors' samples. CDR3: CASSVGSTGELFF. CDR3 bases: TGTGCCAGCAGTGTGGGGAGCACCGGGGAGCTGTTTTTT.